Below, one TCR beta chain is given with its context. Its antigen has not been determined. No much larger clone is present one base from it, and per-base qualities are unavailable. The record originates from a study of T cell responses to AZD1222 COVID-19 vaccine (dated by TCRdb to the early 2020s). About the investigation overall: AZD1222 recipients with second doses at about 4 weeks or about 12 weeks were pooled, because spike-specific TCR depth and breadth did not differ between schedules. Trial participants were enrolled by age into subgroups of 18-55, 56-69 and 70-plus years, and around 150, 29 and 61 TCR-sequenced participants, respectively, were included in these subgroups. A total of 233 trial participants underwent TCR sequencing, of whom 200 to 220 had received two doses of AZD1222 and 26 had received two doses of the MenACWY control vaccine. Overall study results and their limits: The vaccine-associated CD4 TCRs covered the entire spike protein, and the dominant responses fell in regions 160-218 and 743-854. Most participants were white British and females outnumbered males, and the authors suggested that clonal diversity may have been underestimated. In the small 56-69-year group, the increase in depth fell short of significance, most likely because of low power. Because no samples from the day 14 peak response were available, repertoires could be characterized only after the peak T cell response. Conclusions about previously exposed vaccinees are limited because only five to seven AZD1222 recipients were SARS-CoV-2 seropositive at baseline. After two AZD1222 doses, both the breadth and the depth of spike-specific TCRs were significantly higher than at day 0 and than in MenACWY recipients. Epitopes outside the regions mutated in the B.1.351 and B.1.1.7 variants were reportedly recognized by nearly half of the unique spike-specific TCRs.

From the germline V gene, CDR1 is MGHRA and CDR2 is YSYEKL. The CDR3 contains 15 residues, cysteine and phenylalanine counted. Solely the CDR3 DNA is kept, with 45 bases framed from the first base. V and J lose 5 bases and 7 bases, and a span of 20 bases separates them. The CDR3 regions of human TCRbeta chains were analyzed by immunosequencing. As for the original processing: Repertoire TCRs were checked for matches against a reference library of SARS-CoV-2-specific TCRs that had been generated using the MIRA antigen-specificity platform. Breadth meant the fraction of unique TCRs that were SARS-CoV-2-associated, whereas depth meant the fraction of total T cells that were SARS-CoV-2-associated. Using the MIRA data, each spike-specific TCR was assigned both to the spike region to which the TCR was reactive and to a CD4 or CD8 class. Log10-transformed breadth and depth values were compared by one-way ANOVA with Sidak's multiple comparisons tests. TCRdb stores this immuneACCESS table with in-frame sequences only. Part of the clones is absent; in the studies checked, under half of the shortfall reflects unresolved V genes, and no reason is known for the rest. The DNA was the basis for D and trimming; V, J and clone size are from that table. The sample data list 110,000 to 150,000 clones, and 90% to 95% of these were observed just once. The ten largest account for under 2% of the sample.

The sample's time point label, decoded: baseline before first vaccination. Vaccinee samples came from UK trials COV001 and COV002, including a single-blind randomized controlled phase 2/3 trial of AZD1222 (ChAdOx1 nCoV-19) in healthy adults. Trial participant PBMC samples were collected at day 0 and day 28 after the second dose for TCRbeta chain sequencing. This sample comprised peripheral blood, obtained on day 0 of AZD1222 vaccination. This TCR was recovered from an adult in good health. The chain is made from TRBV4-1 and TRBJ1-2; the D gene identity is not certain. The encoded CDR3 is CASSLGLGHKSGYTF. The nucleotides read TGCGCCAGCAGCTTAGGGCTCGGCCATAAATCTGGCTACACCTTC.